Listed below are T cell receptor beta chains from one sample, sequenced in a study of T-cell reconstitution after alpha-beta-depleted transplantation in children. One entry per CDR3 protein, called by TCRdb with MiXCR from the PCR reads. Here the sample spans 700,000 to 950,000 distinct CDR3 sequences, roughly 15% being singletons. The sequencing here drew on PBMCs, mostly from graft donor cells, taken 360 days after TCRalphabeta/CD19-depleted stem cell transplant. The origin of the receptors is a male patient younger than 18 who had a stem cell transplant for acute lymphoblastic leukemia, so the T cells may come from the graft donor. Each CDR3 is given with its conserved first and last residue. D genes are given only for firm matches. Part of the rows lack a size; the others show once, few, many or a class for expanded clones.

size,D,V,J,length,DNA,CDR3
few,.,TRBV27,TRBJ2-7,12,TGTGCCAGCGGGCCGCTGACATACGAGCAGTACTTC,CASGPLTYEQYF
.,.,TRBV5-1,TRBJ1-2,15,TGCGCCAGCAGGCCACAGGGAGGTTATGACTATGGCTACACCTTC,CASRPQGGYDYGYTF
.,.,TRBV9,TRBJ2-1,14,TGTGCCAGCAGCCCCCGGGACTGGCACAATGAGCAGTTCTTC,CASSPRDWHNEQFF
.,.,TRBV14,TRBJ2-7,18,TGTGCCAGCAGCCAAGACCTAAGCGAAAGAAGGCCGCCCTACGAGCAGTACTTC,CASSQDLSERRPPYEQYF
few,.,TRBV15,TRBJ2-7,15,TGTGCCACCAGCAGAGAAGGGTCAGCTTCCTACGAGCAGTACTTC,CATSREGSASYEQYF
.,TRBD1,TRBV5-1,TRBJ2-1,18,TGCGCCAGCAGCTTGGTACCGGACAGGGTATTTCGATTGAGTGAGCAGTTCTTC,CASSLVPDRVFRLSEQFF
.,.,TRBV7-9,TRBJ2-3,13,TGTGCCAGCAGCGCATTGCCCCTGGATACGCAGTATTTT,CASSALPLDTQYF
few,.,TRBV20-1,TRBJ2-1,16,TGCAGTGCATGCCCAGCGCGACCTTGCTCCTACAATGAGCAGTTCTTC,CSACPARPCSYNEQFF
.,.,TRBV20-1,TRBJ2-1,13,TGCAGTGCTCCCATTAACAGGGTCGGTGAGCAGTTCTTC,CSAPINRVGEQFF
.,TRBD1,TRBV12-3/TRBV12-4,TRBJ2-1,14,TGTGCCAGCAGCCTCCACCCTTGGACAGGGGGAAGGGTCTTC,CASSLHPWTGGRVF
.,TRBD1,TRBV3-1,TRBJ2-5,16,TGTGCCAGCAGCCCAAGATGGGTAGGGGGCTGGGAGACCCAGTACTTC,CASSPRWVGGWETQYF
few,TRBD1,TRBV28,TRBJ2-3,15,TGTGCCAGCAGTTTGGTACAGGGGCTAACAGATACGCAGTATTTT,CASSLVQGLTDTQYF
many,.,TRBV9,TRBJ2-7,14,TGTGCCGGAAGTCGGGGGCCCAGCTCCTACGAGCAGTACTTC,CAGSRGPSSYEQYF
few,.,TRBV5-1,TRBJ2-5,16,TGCGCCAGCAGCTGGGGCCGGAGGGAGCTACAAGAGACCCAGTACTTC,CASSWGRRELQETQYF
.,TRBD2,TRBV20-1,TRBJ2-5,14,TGCAGTGGCCGGGTGGCGGGAGTGTTGGAGACCCAGTACTTC,CSGRVAGVLETQYF
few,.,TRBV7-9,TRBJ2-7,16,TGTGCCAGCAGTATCACCCTAGGGGAGAAAGCCTACGAGCAGTACTTC,CASSITLGEKAYEQYF
few,.,TRBV27,TRBJ2-3,17,TGTGCCAGCAGTTTATCGGCCCTTCGGGAGAAGGGAGATACGCAGTATTTT,CASSLSALREKGDTQYF
many,TRBD2,TRBV2,TRBJ2-7,14,TGTGCCAGCAGTGATGGGCTAGCGGGAGTCGAGCAGTACTTC,CASSDGLAGVEQYF
.,TRBD1,TRBV9,TRBJ2-3,20,TGTGCCAGCAGCGTAGAGGACCAACCATCGGACAGGGGGCAGGCAGATACGCAGTATTTT,CASSVEDQPSDRGQADTQYF
.,.,TRBV5-6,TRBJ2-1,15,TGTGCCAGCAGCTTTCCCGGGACCTTCTACAATGAGCAGTTCTTC,CASSFPGTFYNEQFF
.,.,TRBV12-3/TRBV12-4,TRBJ2-7,15,TGTGCCAGCAGTTTATGGGGCGTGAGGGCCTACGAGCAGTACTTC,CASSLWGVRAYEQYF
.,.,TRBV4-2,TRBJ1-1,16,TGTGCCAGCAGCCAAGATCCCGGGACACCCAACACTGAAGCTTTCTTT,CASSQDPGTPNTEAFF
.,TRBD2,TRBV5-1,TRBJ2-7,17,TGCGCCAGCCTCCCGGGGACTAGCGTCCCTGAAGACTACGAGCAGTACTTC,CASLPGTSVPEDYEQYF
.,.,TRBV27,TRBJ2-5,14,TGTGCCAGCAGCGGCCACAGTCGCCAAGAGACCCAGTACTTC,CASSGHSRQETQYF
few,TRBD2,TRBV5-1,TRBJ2-7,15,TGCGCCAGCAGCAGCATAGCGGGGGGCACCTACGAGCAGTACTTC,CASSSIAGGTYEQYF
.,.,TRBV4-2,TRBJ2-7,13,TGTGCCAGCAGCCAAGGCATCACCTACGAGCAGTACTTC,CASSQGITYEQYF
many,.,TRBV12-3/TRBV12-4,TRBJ2-5,14,TGTGCCAGCAGTTCTTCAGGGGACTGGGAGACCCAGTACTTC,CASSSSGDWETQYF
.,TRBD1,TRBV30,TRBJ1-1,12,TGTGCCTGGAGTGTTAACAGGGGTGAAGCTTTCTTT,CAWSVNRGEAFF
.,TRBD1,TRBV5-4,TRBJ2-7,15,TGTGCCAGCAGCTTAATACCGGGACAGCCATACGAGCAGTACTTC,CASSLIPGQPYEQYF
few,.,TRBV7-2,TRBJ2-3,13,TGTGCCAGCAGCTTTTACACTACAGATACGCAGTATTTT,CASSFYTTDTQYF
.,.,TRBV7-6,TRBJ2-3,16,TGTGCCAGCAGCACCTTAGGACGGCTTAATCCGGATACGCAGTATTTT,CASSTLGRLNPDTQYF
.,.,TRBV5-1,TRBJ2-3,13,TGCGCCAGCAGCCCGGGTTTACCAAATACGCAGTATTTT,CASSPGLPNTQYF
.,TRBD2,TRBV5-6,TRBJ2-1,16,TGTGCCAGCAGCACCTTAAGCGGGAGGAGGTACAATGAGCAGTTCTTC,CASSTLSGRRYNEQFF
.,.,TRBV5-1,TRBJ2-7,16,TGCGCCAGCAGCTTGGCCAGGATCAAAGACGGCTACGAGCAGTACTTC,CASSLARIKDGYEQYF
.,TRBD1,TRBV15,TRBJ1-1,16,TGTGCCACCAGCACGGACAGGGGGCGTGTGGAAACTGAAGCTTTCTTT,CATSTDRGRVETEAFF
.,TRBD1,TRBV7-9,TRBJ2-7,15,TGTGCCAGCAGGTTTCCGGGACAGGGTGGCTACGAGCAGTACTTC,CASRFPGQGGYEQYF
.,.,TRBV12-3/TRBV12-4,TRBJ1-2,14,TGTGCCAGCAGTTTAGGCAGGGTTGTCTATGGCTACACCTTC,CASSLGRVVYGYTF
few,TRBD2,TRBV7-8,TRBJ2-1,18,TGTGCCAGCAGCCTCCCCCCTATCCTAGCGGGAGGGCCAGGGGAGCAGTTCTTC,CASSLPPILAGGPGEQFF
.,.,TRBV11-1,TRBJ2-5,15,TGTGCCAGCAGCTTGGTAGGGGGACACCAAGAGACCCAGTACTTC,CASSLVGGHQETQYF
few,.,TRBV12-3/TRBV12-4,TRBJ2-7,14,TGTGCCAGCAGTTCCCTCCATAGCGACTACGAGCAGTACTTC,CASSSLHSDYEQYF
.,.,TRBV29-1,TRBJ1-1,13,TGCAGCGTAGGGACACGTCGCGACACTGAAGCTTTCTTT,CSVGTRRDTEAFF
many,.,TRBV20-1,TRBJ2-7,13,TGCAGTGCTCCCGTCCTGGGGTCCTACGAGCAGTACTTC,CSAPVLGSYEQYF